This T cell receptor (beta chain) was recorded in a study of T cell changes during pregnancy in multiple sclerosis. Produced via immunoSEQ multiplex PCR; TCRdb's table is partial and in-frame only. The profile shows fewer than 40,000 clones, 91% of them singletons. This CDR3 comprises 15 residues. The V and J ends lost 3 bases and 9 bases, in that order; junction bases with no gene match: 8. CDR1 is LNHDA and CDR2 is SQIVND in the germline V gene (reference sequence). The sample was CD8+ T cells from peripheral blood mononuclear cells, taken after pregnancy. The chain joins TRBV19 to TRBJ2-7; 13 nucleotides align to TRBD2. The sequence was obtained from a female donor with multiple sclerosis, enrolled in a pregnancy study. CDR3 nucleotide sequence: TGTGCCAGTAGTATGTTTGGGACTAGCGGGACGGTGCAGTACTTC. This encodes CASSMFGTSGTVQYF.